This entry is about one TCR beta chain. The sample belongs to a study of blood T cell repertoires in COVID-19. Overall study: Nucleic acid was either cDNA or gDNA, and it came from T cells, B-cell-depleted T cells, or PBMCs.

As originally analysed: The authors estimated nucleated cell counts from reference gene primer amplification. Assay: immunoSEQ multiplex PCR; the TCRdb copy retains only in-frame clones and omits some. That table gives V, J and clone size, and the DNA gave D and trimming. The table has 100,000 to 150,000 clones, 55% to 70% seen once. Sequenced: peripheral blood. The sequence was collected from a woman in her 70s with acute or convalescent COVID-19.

The CDR3 DNA sequence: TGTGCCAGCAGTTCGAGCGGGACAGGGGGAAACTATGGCTACACCTTC. This sequence encodes CASSSSGTGGNYGYTF. The V and J genes are TRBV28 and TRBJ1-2; 11 nucleotides align to TRBD1. CDR1 is MDHEN, CDR2 SYDVKM, per germline. J lost 2 bases, V lost 4 bases, and 6 bases had no gene match. This CDR3 is 16 amino acids long.